The T cell receptor beta chain under discussion was sequenced for a study of tumor-infiltrating lymphocytes in primary liver carcinoma. Overall study context: Lesions, classed as T1-T3 N0M0, spanned 4.2 to 10 cm across. About 3.5 to 7.5 million productive TCRbeta reads were obtained from the samples, with similar numbers across tissue types. The study, taken as a whole, reports: Blood fell significantly below tumors in its top-250-clone fraction (p = 0.039).

RNA was extracted from whole blood without cell sorting, alongside germline DNA. From 450 to 550 ng total RNA, TCR beta cDNA was generated with a primer in the constant region. Libraries covering TCR beta were generated through three nested multiplex PCR rounds (using a slightly modified ARM-PCR). Forward primers for TRBV1-TRBV30 and a C-beta reverse primer served the first two PCR rounds, at roughly 10 cycles each. TCRdb re-called the multiplex PCR reads with MiXCR, one entry per CDR3 protein. The sample has about 310,000 distinct CDR3 sequences, about 62% seen once; the top ten hold 9%. This clonotype has only one observation. No antigen is known for it. This clone may be a read error of a much larger clone one base away. From germline, CDR1 is LGHNA and CDR2 YSLEER. There are 14 residues in the CDR3.

The sequence came from a man in his forties with primary liver carcinoma and hepatitis B virus infection. The chain carries TRBV4-3 and TRBJ2-6, with D perhaps assigned TRBD1 or TRBD2 (5 bases each). The material sequenced was peripheral blood. Here the CDR3 reads CASSIGLGANILTF. The CDR3 DNA is TGCGCCAGCAGCATCGGTCTCGGGGCCAACATCCTGACTTTC.